A selection of T cell receptor beta chains follows, all from one sample in a study of T cell repertoires in cytomegalovirus infection. A single record per CDR3 protein comes from TCRdb applying MiXCR to the reads. The sample holds about 400,000 distinct CDR3 sequences; about a sixth are singletons and the top ten take less than 9.5%. The specimen was PBMCs. These receptors all come from a human donor in good health (CMV status not recorded). Some clones in this sample may be carry-over from other donors' samples. Both conserved end residues are part of each CDR3. The D gene is left open where the match is weak. Rows give clone size only sometimes, using once, few, many, or a class for an expanded clone.

length: 15; J: TRBJ1-5; D: TRBD1; V: TRBV7-9; size: many; CDR3: CASSLEGRGNQPQHF; DNA: TGTGCCAGCAGCTTAGAGGGCAGGGGGAATCAGCCCCAGCATTTT
length: 17; J: TRBJ2-1; D: TRBD2; V: TRBV7-9; size: many; CDR3: CASSSNPGLAGKYEQFF; DNA: TGTGCCAGCAGCTCAAACCCGGGACTAGCGGGGAAGTATGAGCAGTTCTTC
length: 14; J: TRBJ1-2; D: .; V: TRBV12-3/TRBV12-4; size: few; CDR3: CASNAGGAYYGYTF; DNA: TGTGCCAGCAACGCGGGGGGGGCATACTATGGCTACACCTTC
length: 16; J: TRBJ2-2; D: .; V: TRBV7-9; size: many; CDR3: CASSPDEGGNTGELFF; DNA: TGTGCCAGCAGCCCCGACGAGGGGGGAAACACCGGGGAGCTGTTTTTT
length: 14; J: TRBJ2-5; D: .; V: TRBV20-1; size: .; CDR3: CSARIPQGQETQYF; DNA: TGCAGTGCTCGCATACCCCAGGGGCAAGAGACCCAGTACTTC
length: 16; J: TRBJ1-5; D: .; V: TRBV7-2; size: few; CDR3: CASSFRGGYSNQPQHF; DNA: TGTGCCAGCAGCTTCCGAGGGGGTTATAGCAATCAGCCCCAGCATTTT
length: 15; J: TRBJ2-1; D: TRBD2; V: TRBV5-1; size: few; CDR3: CASSFGGGRHNEQFF; DNA: TGCGCCAGCAGCTTCGGGGGGGGCCGGCACAATGAGCAGTTCTTC
length: 14; J: TRBJ2-3; D: TRBD1; V: TRBV20-1; size: .; CDR3: CSASNRGRTDTQYF; DNA: TGCAGTGCTAGTAACAGGGGGCGCACAGATACGCAGTATTTT
length: 14; J: TRBJ2-1; D: .; V: TRBV28; size: .; CDR3: CASAGLTRGHEQFF; DNA: TGTGCCAGCGCGGGGCTAACAAGGGGCCATGAGCAGTTCTTC
length: 16; J: TRBJ1-5; D: .; V: TRBV19; size: .; CDR3: CASKRGRIDSNQPQHF; DNA: TGTGCCTCAAAAAGGGGTAGAATAGATAGCAATCAGCCCCAGCATTTT
length: 17; J: TRBJ2-1; D: TRBD2; V: TRBV7-9; size: many; CDR3: CASTLPRGRVAYNEQFF; DNA: TGTGCCAGCACCCTCCCTCGCGGGAGAGTGGCCTACAATGAGCAGTTCTTC
length: 17; J: TRBJ2-3; D: TRBD2; V: TRBV7-2; size: few; CDR3: CASSLSLAGGQTDTQYF; DNA: TGTGCCAGCAGCTTATCGTTAGCGGGGGGGCAAACAGATACGCAGTATTTT
length: 14; J: TRBJ2-3; D: TRBD2; V: TRBV7-2; size: many; CDR3: CASSPGLAIDTQYF; DNA: TGTGCCAGCAGCCCGGGACTAGCGATAGATACGCAGTATTTT
length: 17; J: TRBJ2-3; D: TRBD1; V: TRBV23-1; size: .; CDR3: CASSQLRTGGGEDTQYF; DNA: TGCGCCAGCAGTCAACTCCGGACAGGGGGCGGAGAAGATACGCAGTATTTT
length: 16; J: TRBJ2-1; D: TRBD2; V: TRBV6-2/TRBV6-3; size: many; CDR3: CASSPNRGGKAGEQFF; DNA: TGTGCCAGCAGTCCTAACCGGGGGGGTAAAGCCGGGGAGCAGTTCTTC
length: 16; J: TRBJ2-1; D: TRBD2; V: TRBV12-3/TRBV12-4; size: .; CDR3: CASSPRTSGRAHEQFF; DNA: TGTGCCAGCAGTCCCAGGACTAGCGGGAGGGCCCATGAGCAGTTCTTC
length: 14; J: TRBJ2-2; D: .; V: TRBV12-3/TRBV12-4; size: .; CDR3: CASSPLSGAGELFF; DNA: TGTGCCAGCAGCCCACTCTCGGGAGCCGGGGAGCTGTTTTTT